These 30 T cell receptor beta chains share one sample of origin, sequenced in a study of blood T cell repertoires in COVID-19. The method was immunoSEQ multiplex PCR; TCRdb's version includes in-frame clones alone and lacks a portion of them. There are over 40,000 clones in the sample; 70% to 90% occur only once, and about 4.6% lies in the top ten. The sequenced sample consisted of peripheral blood. These receptors all come from an older man with active COVID-19.

This rearrangement joins TRBV18 to TRBJ2-6; D might be TRBD1 (5 bases). This CDR3 is 18 amino acids long. Trimming pared 4 bases from V and 1 base from J, leaving 17 bases between. The V gene's germline CDR1 is KGHSH and CDR2 LQKENI. The chain's CDR3 is CASSLWGRAQSGANVLTF. The CDR3 nucleotides are TGTGCCAGCTCACTTTGGGGCAGGGCCCAATCTGGGGCCAACGTCCTGACTTTC.

This clone was seen only once. The chain combines TRBV5-4 with TRBJ2-7; 9 nucleotides line up with TRBD2. CDR1 is SGHNT and CDR2 is YYREEE in the germline V gene (reference sequence). V lost 2 bases and J lost 4; bases outside the gene matches: 4. The CDR3 runs 14 residues. CDR3 nucleotides: TGTGCCAGCAGCTTCGGCGGGGGGGCGTACGAGCAGTACTTC. This translates into CASSFGGGAYEQYF.

The rearrangement links TRBV19 to TRBJ2-1; 8 bases match TRBD1. Germline V gene lookup returns CDR1 LNHDA and CDR2 SQIVND (reference sequence). Trimming at V came to 6 bases and at J to 6 bases, leaving 10 bases not matched to a gene. The CDR3 runs 15 residues. The CDR3 is CASSTTGTGLNEQFF. The CDR3 DNA is TGTGCCAGTAGCACCACGGGGACAGGACTCAATGAGCAGTTCTTC.

The chain couples TRBV28 to TRBJ2-7; TRBD2 agrees at 10 bases. From germline, CDR1 is MDHEN and CDR2 SYDVKM. The CDR3 extends over 15 amino acids. J lost 3 bases, V lost 3 bases, and 5 bases had no gene match. DNA for the CDR3: TGTGCCAGCAGTTTCCTAGCGGGAGTTCTCTACGAGCAGTACTTC. Translating gives CASSFLAGVLYEQYF. The full variable domain, completed using reference TRBV28 and TRBJ2-7, is DVKVTQSSRYLVKRTGEKVFLECVQDMDHENMFWYRQDPGLGLRLIYFSYDVKMKEKGDIPEGYSVSREKKERFSLILESASTNQTSMYLCASSFLAGVLYEQYFGPGTRLTVT.

The V call is TRBV27, the J call TRBJ2-1, with D maybe TRBD1 (5 bases). V was shortened by 5 bases and J by 0 bases, with 14 bases between the two germline ends. The germline V gene has CDR1 MNHEY and CDR2 SMNVEV (reference sequence). The CDR3 loop spans 16 amino acids. The DNA of the CDR3 is TGTGCCAGCAGTACCACGACAGAGAACTCCTACAATGAGCAGTTCTTC. Its protein product is CASSTTTENSYNEQFF.

There are a few counts of this clone. V usage is TRBV7-2 and J usage is TRBJ2-1; no firm D call. Germline V CDR1 and CDR2: SGHTA, FQGNSA. The CDR3 has 16 residues. Trimming cost V 3 bases and J 4 bases, with 16 bases left between them. The chain's CDR3 is CASSFIGSSTYNEQFF. CDR3 coding DNA: TGTGCCAGCAGCTTCATTGGCTCGTCGACATACAATGAGCAGTTCTTC.

The chain has TRBV6-5 and TRBJ1-6, with 9 positions matching TRBD1. This CDR3 has 16 residues. CDR1 MNHEY and CDR2 SVGAGI come from the germline V gene. The V gene end was trimmed by 4 bases and the J gene end by 10 bases; junction bases not matched to a gene: 11. For the CDR3, the DNA is TGTGCCAGCAGTTCCTTAGCTAACAGGGGGCTATCACCCCTCCACTTT. It encodes CASSSLANRGLSPLHF.

This clone appeared a single time. The rearrangement uses TRBV14 and TRBJ1-5, with D uncertain. The CDR3 has 14 residues. Trimming stripped 4 bases from V and 3 bases from J, with 10 bases between. The germline V gene has CDR1 SGHDN and CDR2 FVKESK. The chain's CDR3 is CASSPSHTNQPQHF. The CDR3 DNA sequence: TGTGCCAGCAGCCCGTCACATACCAATCAGCCCCAGCATTTT.

This chain joins TRBV6-5 and TRBJ1-3, with D perhaps TRBD1 (5 bases). The CDR3 extends over 14 amino acids. Looked up from germline, CDR1 is MNHEY and CDR2 is SVGAGI. Trimming took 6 bases from V and 4 from J, leaving 13 bases between them. The CDR3 loop reads CASSRVPSGNTIYF. CDR3 nucleotides: TGTGCCAGCAGCAGGGTGCCCTCAGGAAACACCATATATTTT.

The chain carries TRBV11-1 and TRBJ2-2; 7 nucleotides line up with TRBD2. The CDR3 runs to 16 residues. Germline-derived CDR1 and CDR2 are SGHAT and FQDESV (reference sequence). The trim removed 6 bases at V and 6 bases at J, leaving 13 bases unmatched. This CDR3 reads CASRPRGGRGPGELFF. CDR3 sequence (DNA): TGTGCCAGCAGACCCCGCGGCGGGAGAGGTCCCGGGGAGCTGTTTTTT.

The chain carries TRBV4-1 and TRBJ1-1; possible D gene TRBD1, 5 bases. Trimming left V 1 base short and J 5 bases short, with 14 bases between. CDR3 length: 15 residues. Germline CDR1 MGHRA, CDR2 YSYEKL. The CDR3 loop reads CASSQAPGGTTEAFF. CDR3 coding DNA: TGCGCCAGCAGCCAAGCCCCCGGGGGAACAACTGAAGCTTTCTTT.

CDR3 bases: TGTGCCAGCAGCTTAGGGGCAGGGCCCACCGGGGAGCTGTTTTTT. As protein: CASSLGAGPTGELFF. V is TRBV5-4 and J is TRBJ2-2, with D tentatively TRBD1 (5 bases). The germline V and J ends were trimmed by 2 bases and 4 bases, with 12 bases remaining between them. Per germline, CDR1 SGHNT and CDR2 YYREEE (reference sequence). The CDR3 extends over 15 amino acids. The complete variable domain, with remaining parts taken from reference TRBV5-4 and TRBJ2-2, reads ETGVTQSPTHLIKTRGQQVTLRCSSQSGHNTVSWYQQALGQGPQFIFQYYREEENGRGNFPPRFSGLQFPNYSSELNVNALELDDSALYLCASSLGAGPTGELFFGEGSRLTVL.

The genes are TRBV6-5 and TRBJ1-2, with unresolved D. Germline CDR1 reads MNHEY; CDR2 reads SVGAGI. V gave up 0 bases and J gave up 6 bases, with 8 bases separating them. This CDR3 region has 13 residues. The CDR3 bases are TGTGCCAGCAGTTACTCGACATTAGATGGCTACACCTTC. Translated: CASSYSTLDGYTF.

The chain has TRBV20-1 and TRBJ2-1; D is unclear. The CDR3 has 14 residues. V was cut by 3 bases and J by 2 bases, with 11 bases left in between. Per germline, CDR1 DFQATT and CDR2 SNEGSKA (reference sequence). This chain's CDR3 is CSASGQATYNEQFF. The DNA of the CDR3 is TGCAGTGCTAGTGGCCAGGCAACCTACAATGAGCAGTTCTTC.

This chain joins TRBV4-1 and TRBJ1-5; TRBD1 matches at 7 bases. The V gene's germline CDR1 is MGHRA and CDR2 YSYEKL. The CDR3 loop spans 15 amino acids. After removal of 5 bases from V and 3 bases from J, the junction contained 7 bases not matched to a gene. DNA of the CDR3: TGCGCCAGCAGCGAACAGGGGATATACAATCAGCCCCAGCATTTT. It yields the protein CASSEQGIYNQPQHF.

This chain uses TRBV2 with TRBJ1-2; TRBD1 aligns across 7 bases. CDR1 and CDR2 (germline): SNHLY, FYNNEI. Trimming at V came to 7 bases and at J to 4 bases, leaving 6 bases not matched to a gene. The CDR3 runs 13 residues. Here the CDR3 DNA reads TGTGCCAGCATTGTACAGGGGTCCTATGGCTACACCTTC. Translated: CASIVQGSYGYTF.

The chain joins TRBV24-1 to TRBJ2-3; D remains unclear. V lost 4 bases and J 4 bases, leaving 5 bases between the germline ends. CDR1 and CDR2 from the germline V gene are KGHDR and SFDVKD. CDR3 length: 12 amino acids. The CDR3 reads CATSDTADTQYF. The CDR3 bases are TGTGCCACCAGTGACACAGCAGATACGCAGTATTTT.

J is TRBJ1-2 and V is TRBV7-3, with 8 bases fitting TRBD1. Germline loops: CDR1 SGHTA, CDR2 FQGTGA. V was pared by 5 bases and J by 8 bases, with 7 bases of the junction left unmatched. CDR3 length: 13 residues. The CDR3 DNA is TGTGCCAGCAGCCACGGACAGGGAAGAGGCTACACCTTC. The encoded protein is CASSHGQGRGYTF. Together with reference TRBV7-3 and TRBJ1-2, the CDR3 gives the full variable domain: GAGVSQTPSNKVTEKGKYVELRCDPISGHTALYWYRQSLGQGPEFLIYFQGTGAADDSGLPNDRFFAVRPEGSVSTLKIQRTERGDSAVYLCASSHGQGRGYTFGSGTRLTVV.

The rearrangement links TRBV5-1 to TRBJ2-1, with 10 bases that match TRBD2. The trim removed 0 bases at V and 0 bases at J, leaving 3 bases unmatched. The CDR3 has 17 amino acids. The germline V gene has CDR1 SGHRS and CDR2 YFSETQ. In nucleotides, the CDR3 is TGCGCCAGCAGCTTGGCGGCTAGCGGGAGCTCCTACAATGAGCAGTTCTTC. Its translation is CASSLAASGSSYNEQFF.

The rearrangement links TRBV28 to TRBJ2-3; 7 bases fit TRBD1. CDR1 and CDR2 (germline): MDHEN, SYDVKM. The CDR3 loop spans 16 amino acids. Losses at the gene ends were 4 bases for V and 1 base for J; bases not matched to a gene: 8. The CDR3 loop reads CASSSSKGAGTDTQYF. The CDR3 DNA reads TGTGCCAGCAGTTCCTCGAAGGGGGCCGGCACAGATACGCAGTATTTT. Combining the CDR3 with reference TRBV28 and TRBJ2-3 gives the whole variable domain DVKVTQSSRYLVKRTGEKVFLECVQDMDHENMFWYRQDPGLGLRLIYFSYDVKMKEKGDIPEGYSVSREKKERFSLILESASTNQTSMYLCASSSSKGAGTDTQYFGPGTRLTVL.

The chain recombines TRBV19 with TRBJ2-1, with a weak D call TRBD2 (5 bases). The CDR3 consists of 16 residues. Germline V CDR1 and CDR2: LNHDA, SQIVND (reference sequence). Trimming took off 0 bases at V and 4 bases at J, with 13 bases between the two ends. The CDR3 DNA reads TGTGCCAGTAGTATAGATCAGGTACGGGGTTACAATGAGCAGTTCTTC. Its translation: CASSIDQVRGYNEQFF.

The J gene is TRBJ2-5, the V gene TRBV2; 10 bases align to TRBD1. J gave up 4 bases and V 9 bases, and 8 bases lay outside the gene matches. This CDR3 comprises 14 residues. Germline CDR1 is SNHLY and CDR2 is FYNNEI. The CDR3 coding sequence is TGTGCCAGTAAAGGACAGGGGGGAGTAGAGACCCAGTACTTC. This codes for CASKGQGGVETQYF. Using reference TRBV2 and TRBJ2-5 for the parts outside the CDR3, the full variable domain is EPEVTQTPSHQVTQMGQEVILRCVPISNHLYFYWYRQILGQKVEFLVSFYNNEISEKSEIFDDQFSVERPDGSNFTLKIRSTKLEDSAMYFCASKGQGGVETQYFGPGTRLLVL.

This clone was observed a few times. The chain joins TRBV4-3 to TRBJ2-1, with 8 bases aligning to TRBD2. From germline, CDR1 is LGHNA and CDR2 YSLEER. The CDR3 runs 16 residues. V shed 0 bases and J 10 bases; nucleotides not matched to a gene: 11. The CDR3 protein is CASSQEGNLAGGEQFF. Written as DNA, the CDR3 is TGCGCCAGCAGCCAAGAAGGTAATCTAGCGGGCGGGGAGCAGTTCTTC.

The rearrangement uses TRBV7-9 and TRBJ2-3; 9 bases map to TRBD2. The germline V gene encodes CDR1 SEHNR and CDR2 FQNEAQ (reference sequence). The CDR3 is 15 residues long. The junction had 7 bases not matched to a gene; V was cut back by 4 bases and J by 5 bases. CDR3 DNA: TGTGCCAGCAGCTCCCGGACTAGCGCGATAGATACGCAGTATTTT. It translates to CASSSRTSAIDTQYF.

The count of this clone is one. The V gene is TRBV30, the J gene TRBJ1-1; no firm D call. V lost 4 bases to trimming and J lost 5 bases, with 11 bases between them. Germline V lookup: CDR1 GTSNPN, CDR2 SVGIG (reference sequence). CDR3 length equals 12 residues. The CDR3 region has the DNA TGTGCCTGGACTAAAAAGAGGACTGAAGCTTTCTTT. This translates into CAWTKKRTEAFF.

This clone came up a few times. The genes are TRBV6-1 and TRBJ1-6; weak D call: TRBD1 (5 bases). Trimming pared 3 bases from V and 5 bases from J, leaving 8 bases between. The length of the CDR3 is 14 residues. CDR1 is MNHNS and CDR2 is SASEGT in the germline V gene. The CDR3 is CASSELQDNSPLHF. In DNA form, the CDR3 reads TGTGCCAGCAGTGAGCTACAGGATAATTCACCCCTCCACTTT.

The gene calls are TRBV12-3 or TRBV12-4 and TRBJ2-7; D is unresolved. This CDR3 contains 13 residues. V shed 3 bases and J shed 7 bases, with 13 bases lying between them. The CDR3 bases are TGTGCCAGCAGTTTTGGATCTAGGCAGGAGCAGTACTTC. This codes for CASSFGSRQEQYF.

The chain carries TRBV21-1 and TRBJ2-1; TRBD2, as called in the table, went unchecked against the DNA. TRBV21-1 is assigned pseudogene status. This CDR3 has 19 amino acids. The CDR3 spells CASSKKPRSAGVMYNEQFF. The CDR3 nucleotides read TGTGCCAGCAGCAAAAAGCCAAGGTCGGCGGGAGTCATGTACAATGAGCAGTTCTTC.

This clone has only a few counts. The gene calls are TRBV5-4 and TRBJ2-2; maybe TRBD2 (5 bases). The germline V and J ends were trimmed by 4 bases and 6 bases, with 19 bases remaining between them. Looked up from germline, CDR1 is SGHNT and CDR2 is YYREEE (reference sequence). The CDR3 is 16 amino acids. This chain's CDR3 is CASSPRGRLLAGELFF. The CDR3, as DNA: TGTGCCAGCAGCCCCCGGGGTAGGTTGCTGGCCGGGGAGCTGTTTTTT.

This chain links TRBV9 with TRBJ2-2, with a weak D call TRBD1 (5 bases). Per germline, CDR1 SGDLS and CDR2 YYNGEE. This CDR3 is 17 amino acids long. V lost 2 bases, J lost 0 bases, and 14 bases lay in between. DNA for the CDR3: TGTGCCAGCAGCGTCGGCCTTACAGGCGCGAACACCGGGGAGCTGTTTTTT. Translated: CASSVGLTGANTGELFF.